The present T cell receptor (beta chain) was sequenced within a study of patients and donors after allogeneic stem cell transplantation. This clonotype was observed a handful of times. CDR3 length: 15 residues. V dropped 3 bases and J dropped 1 base, with 11 bases sitting between them. TCRdb reanalysed the RT-PCR reads using MiXCR and keeps one entry per CDR3 protein. Found here are 90,000 to 130,000 distinct CDR3 sequences, around 36% of them singletons; the top ten hold 27%. This chain links TRBV12-3 or TRBV12-4 with TRBJ2-3; D tentatively fits TRBD1 or TRBD2 (5 bases each). The sequence came from a human donor who was either an allogeneic HSCT recipient or a stem cell or donor lymphocyte infusion donor (not recorded which). It is not recorded whose cells these are; they may come from a transplant donor. Sequenced material: blood, either unsorted or a sorted T cell fraction (not recorded which). The CDR3: CASSFRVGGTDTQYF. DNA for the CDR3: TGTGCCAGCAGTTTTAGGGTGGGGGGCACAGATACGCAGTATTTT.